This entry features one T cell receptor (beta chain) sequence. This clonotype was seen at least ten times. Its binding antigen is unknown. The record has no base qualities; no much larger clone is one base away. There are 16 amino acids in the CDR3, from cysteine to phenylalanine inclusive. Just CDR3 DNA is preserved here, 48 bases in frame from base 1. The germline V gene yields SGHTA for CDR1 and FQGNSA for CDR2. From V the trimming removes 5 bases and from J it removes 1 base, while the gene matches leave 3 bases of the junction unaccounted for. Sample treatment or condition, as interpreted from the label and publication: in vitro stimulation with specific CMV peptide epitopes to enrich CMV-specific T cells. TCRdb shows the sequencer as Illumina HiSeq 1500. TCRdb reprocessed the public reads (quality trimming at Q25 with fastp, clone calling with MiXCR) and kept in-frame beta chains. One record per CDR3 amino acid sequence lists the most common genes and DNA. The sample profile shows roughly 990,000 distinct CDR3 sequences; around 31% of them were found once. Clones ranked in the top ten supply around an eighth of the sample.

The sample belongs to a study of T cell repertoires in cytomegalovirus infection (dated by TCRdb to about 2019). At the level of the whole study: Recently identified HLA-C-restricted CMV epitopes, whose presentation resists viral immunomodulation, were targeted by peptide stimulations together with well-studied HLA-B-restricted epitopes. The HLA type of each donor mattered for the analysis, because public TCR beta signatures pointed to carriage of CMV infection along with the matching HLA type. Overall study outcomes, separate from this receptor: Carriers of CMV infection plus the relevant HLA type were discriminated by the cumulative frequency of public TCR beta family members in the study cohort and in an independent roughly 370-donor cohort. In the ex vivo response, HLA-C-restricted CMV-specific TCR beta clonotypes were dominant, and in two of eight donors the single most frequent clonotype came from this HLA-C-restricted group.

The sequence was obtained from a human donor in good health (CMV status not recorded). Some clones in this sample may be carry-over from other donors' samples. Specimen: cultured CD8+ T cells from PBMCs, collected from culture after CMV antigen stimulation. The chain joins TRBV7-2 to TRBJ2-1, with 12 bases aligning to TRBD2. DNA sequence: TGTGCCAGCAGCGAGGGACTAGCGGGTTCCTACAATGAGCAGTTCTTC. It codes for CASSEGLAGSYNEQFF.